The rows below give T cell receptor beta chains drawn from one sample of a study of blood T cell repertoires in COVID-19. Sequenced by immunoSEQ multiplex PCR; TCRdb stores in-frame clones only, minus some. Altogether around 130,000 clones are present, approximately 83% being singletons, with the ten largest covering roughly 10%. The sequencing sample was made of peripheral blood. These receptors all come from a man between 40 and 49 years old with active or convalescent COVID-19. Both conserved end residues are part of each CDR3. D genes are given only for firm matches. Size is stated for part of the rows, as once, few or many counts, or as a class when the clone is expanded.

d_gene: .; j_gene: TRBJ1-5; v_gene: TRBV29-1; abundance: .; CDR3aa: CSVGTNSNQPQHF; CDR3nt: TGCAGCGTCGGGACAAATAGCAATCAGCCCCAGCATTTT
d_gene: TRBD1; j_gene: TRBJ1-1; v_gene: TRBV7-2; abundance: .; CDR3aa: CASRRRKGQLNTEAFF; CDR3nt: TGTGCCAGCAGGAGACGGAAGGGACAGTTGAACACTGAAGCTTTCTTT
d_gene: TRBD1; j_gene: TRBJ1-1; v_gene: TRBV6-5; abundance: .; CDR3aa: CASSYRTGVTEAFF; CDR3nt: TGTGCCAGCAGTTACCGGACAGGGGTCACTGAAGCTTTCTTT
d_gene: TRBD1; j_gene: TRBJ2-7; v_gene: TRBV7-9; abundance: .; CDR3aa: CASSQGGQGGSEQYF; CDR3nt: TGTGCCAGCAGCCAGGGGGGACAGGGAGGGAGCGAGCAGTACTTC
d_gene: TRBD1; j_gene: TRBJ1-5; v_gene: TRBV7-9; abundance: few; CDR3aa: CASSLQTGGVGNQPQHF; CDR3nt: TGTGCCAGCAGCCTCCAGACAGGGGGCGTAGGCAATCAGCCCCAGCATTTT
d_gene: .; j_gene: TRBJ1-5; v_gene: TRBV19; abundance: .; CDR3aa: CASSTPQGSNQPQHF; CDR3nt: TGTGCCAGTAGCACCCCTCAGGGCTCCAATCAGCCCCAGCATTTT
d_gene: TRBD1; j_gene: TRBJ1-2; v_gene: TRBV7-9; abundance: .; CDR3aa: CASSVPGTGESLYTF; CDR3nt: TGTGCCAGCAGCGTCCCCGGGACAGGGGAATCCCTCTACACCTTC
d_gene: TRBD1; j_gene: TRBJ2-7; v_gene: TRBV6-2/TRBV6-3; abundance: .; CDR3aa: CASSYSPGTVWGIYEQYF; CDR3nt: TGTGCCAGCAGTTACTCTCCCGGGACAGTCTGGGGGATCTACGAGCAGTACTTC
d_gene: .; j_gene: TRBJ1-1; v_gene: TRBV5-5; abundance: few; CDR3aa: CASTLGGHGTLNLNTEAFF; CDR3nt: TGTGCCAGCACCCTGGGAGGGCACGGCACCTTAAACTTGAACACTGAAGCTTTCTTT
d_gene: TRBD1; j_gene: TRBJ2-5; v_gene: TRBV6-5; abundance: .; CDR3aa: CASSLDRVGTQYF; CDR3nt: TGTGCCAGCAGTTTGGACAGGGTGGGGACCCAGTACTTC
d_gene: TRBD1; j_gene: TRBJ1-1; v_gene: TRBV2; abundance: once; CDR3aa: CASSPRGMNTEAFF; CDR3nt: TGTGCCAGCAGCCCCAGGGGGATGAACACTGAAGCTTTCTTT
d_gene: .; j_gene: TRBJ2-7; v_gene: TRBV18; abundance: .; CDR3aa: CASSPQGDYYEQYF; CDR3nt: TGTGCCAGCTCACCACAGGGGGACTACTACGAGCAGTACTTC
d_gene: TRBD1; j_gene: TRBJ2-5; v_gene: TRBV7-2; abundance: few; CDR3aa: CASSLPGTGPLYF; CDR3nt: TGTGCCAGCAGCTTGCCCGGGACAGGGCCTCTGTACTTC
d_gene: .; j_gene: TRBJ1-1; v_gene: TRBV29-1; abundance: once; CDR3aa: CSVAELTAFF; CDR3nt: TGCAGCGTGGCCGAGTTGACTGCTTTCTTT
d_gene: TRBD2; j_gene: TRBJ2-3; v_gene: TRBV10-3; abundance: .; CDR3aa: CAIMSGAVGLTDTQYF; CDR3nt: TGTGCCATCATGAGCGGGGCGGTGGGGTTGACAGATACGCAGTATTTT
d_gene: TRBD1; j_gene: TRBJ1-3; v_gene: TRBV3-1/TRBV3-2; abundance: .; CDR3aa: CASSQDSGTAGNTIYF; CDR3nt: TGTGCCAGCAGCCAAGATTCAGGGACAGCTGGAAACACCATATATTTT
d_gene: TRBD1; j_gene: TRBJ2-7; v_gene: TRBV6-5; abundance: once; CDR3aa: CASSPGQGSYEQYF; CDR3nt: TGTGCCAGCAGTCCAGGACAGGGCTCCTACGAGCAGTACTTC
d_gene: .; j_gene: TRBJ1-5; v_gene: TRBV19; abundance: .; CDR3aa: CASSTSDRQSNQPQHF; CDR3nt: TGTGCCAGTAGTACGTCAGACAGGCAGAGCAATCAGCCCCAGCATTTT
d_gene: .; j_gene: TRBJ1-1; v_gene: TRBV12-3/TRBV12-4; abundance: .; CDR3aa: CASSLGNTEAFF; CDR3nt: TGTGCCAGCAGCCTAGGGAACACTGAAGCTTTCTTT
d_gene: TRBD1; j_gene: TRBJ1-1; v_gene: TRBV18; abundance: .; CDR3aa: CASSPGTGLNTEAFF; CDR3nt: TGTGCCAGCTCCCCGGGGACAGGATTGAACACTGAAGCTTTCTTT
d_gene: TRBD1; j_gene: TRBJ2-5; v_gene: TRBV19; abundance: .; CDR3aa: CASSSGGSWETQYF; CDR3nt: TGTGCCAGTAGCTCAGGGGGCAGTTGGGAGACCCAGTACTTC
d_gene: .; j_gene: TRBJ1-5; v_gene: TRBV30; abundance: .; CDR3aa: CAWSVTSRNQPQHF; CDR3nt: TGTGCCTGGAGTGTAACTAGCAGGAATCAGCCCCAGCATTTT
d_gene: .; j_gene: TRBJ1-6; v_gene: TRBV6-5; abundance: .; CDR3aa: CASRAGISPLHF; CDR3nt: TGTGCCAGCAGAGCCGGGATTTCACCCCTCCACTTT
d_gene: .; j_gene: TRBJ2-7; v_gene: TRBV7-6; abundance: .; CDR3aa: CASSLAGRTEQYF; CDR3nt: TGTGCCAGCAGCTTAGCGGGGCGAACCGAGCAGTACTTC
d_gene: .; j_gene: TRBJ1-3; v_gene: TRBV5-8; abundance: .; CDR3aa: CASTPRVDTIYF; CDR3nt: TGTGCCAGCACCCCTCGGGTAGACACCATATATTTT
d_gene: TRBD1; j_gene: TRBJ2-7; v_gene: TRBV20-1; abundance: few; CDR3aa: CSATDRGYEQYF; CDR3nt: TGCAGTGCTACTGACAGGGGATACGAGCAGTACTTC
d_gene: TRBD2; j_gene: TRBJ2-2; v_gene: TRBV7-8; abundance: .; CDR3aa: CASSLGTSATGELFF; CDR3nt: TGTGCCAGCAGCCTCGGGACTAGCGCAACCGGGGAGCTGTTTTTT
d_gene: .; j_gene: TRBJ2-1; v_gene: TRBV11-3; abundance: once; CDR3aa: CASSLGPFNEQFF; CDR3nt: TGTGCCAGCAGCTTAGGTCCCTTCAATGAGCAGTTCTTC
d_gene: TRBD1; j_gene: TRBJ2-5; v_gene: TRBV2; abundance: .; CDR3aa: CASSTRTGGGQETQYF; CDR3nt: TGTGCCAGCAGTACCCGGACAGGGGGAGGGCAAGAGACCCAGTACTTC
d_gene: .; j_gene: TRBJ1-3; v_gene: TRBV19; abundance: .; CDR3aa: CASSIAGAGNTIYF; CDR3nt: TGTGCCAGTAGTATAGCAGGGGCTGGAAACACCATATATTTT
d_gene: .; j_gene: TRBJ1-1; v_gene: TRBV6-5; abundance: few; CDR3aa: CASTPGPAAVQAFF; CDR3nt: TGTGCCAGCACCCCAGGGCCCGCCGCGGTTCAAGCTTTCTTT
d_gene: TRBD1; j_gene: TRBJ1-6; v_gene: TRBV19; abundance: .; CDR3aa: CASSWTGLNSPLHF; CDR3nt: TGTGCCAGTAGTTGGACAGGCCTTAATTCACCCCTCCACTTT
d_gene: TRBD2; j_gene: TRBJ2-2; v_gene: TRBV19; abundance: once; CDR3aa: CASTKGEGIANTGELFF; CDR3nt: TGTGCCAGTACCAAAGGGGAGGGCATCGCGAACACCGGGGAGCTGTTTTTT
d_gene: TRBD1; j_gene: TRBJ1-2; v_gene: TRBV9; abundance: .; CDR3aa: CASSVTGLYGYTF; CDR3nt: TGTGCCAGCAGCGTGACAGGGTTATATGGCTACACCTTC
d_gene: TRBD1; j_gene: TRBJ2-1; v_gene: TRBV19; abundance: .; CDR3aa: CASSVQGAASYNEQFF; CDR3nt: TGTGCCAGTAGTGTACAGGGGGCGGCTTCCTACAATGAGCAGTTCTTC
d_gene: TRBD1; j_gene: TRBJ1-1; v_gene: TRBV6-6; abundance: once; CDR3aa: CASSYPGTGRTEAFF; CDR3nt: TGTGCCAGCAGTTACCCCGGGACAGGGAGGACTGAAGCTTTCTTT
d_gene: TRBD1; j_gene: TRBJ2-1; v_gene: TRBV5-1; abundance: .; CDR3aa: CASSLEGQGTHEQFF; CDR3nt: TGCGCCAGCAGCTTGGAGGGACAGGGCACCCATGAGCAGTTCTTC
d_gene: .; j_gene: TRBJ1-2; v_gene: TRBV25-1; abundance: many; CDR3aa: CASTLGEGRGYTF; CDR3nt: TGTGCCAGCACTTTGGGGGAGGGCCGTGGCTACACCTTC
d_gene: TRBD1; j_gene: TRBJ1-1; v_gene: TRBV11-2; abundance: .; CDR3aa: CASRKTGSTEAFF; CDR3nt: TGTGCCAGCAGGAAGACAGGGAGCACTGAAGCTTTCTTT
d_gene: .; j_gene: TRBJ2-7; v_gene: TRBV5-1; abundance: once; CDR3aa: CASRATQNSYEQYF; CDR3nt: TGCGCCAGCAGGGCGACTCAGAACTCCTACGAGCAGTACTTC
d_gene: TRBD2; j_gene: TRBJ2-6; v_gene: TRBV19; abundance: .; CDR3aa: CASSPRRGSNSGANVLTF; CDR3nt: TGTGCCAGTAGTCCAAGGCGGGGGTCGAACTCTGGGGCCAACGTCCTGACTTTC
d_gene: .; j_gene: TRBJ2-5; v_gene: TRBV6-5; abundance: .; CDR3aa: CASSQNSIKETQYF; CDR3nt: TGTGCCAGCAGTCAGAACAGCATTAAAGAGACCCAGTACTTC
d_gene: TRBD1; j_gene: TRBJ2-7; v_gene: TRBV6-6; abundance: .; CDR3aa: CASSYPTGGDEQYF; CDR3nt: TGTGCCAGCAGTTACCCGACAGGGGGGGACGAGCAGTACTTC
d_gene: .; j_gene: TRBJ2-5; v_gene: TRBV5-6; abundance: .; CDR3aa: CASSFGGAGGETQYF; CDR3nt: TGTGCCAGCAGCTTTGGGGGGGCCGGTGGGGAGACCCAGTACTTC
d_gene: TRBD1; j_gene: TRBJ2-7; v_gene: TRBV19; abundance: .; CDR3aa: CASRGIRTGLGEQYF; CDR3nt: TGTGCCAGTCGGGGGATCCGGACAGGGCTGGGCGAGCAGTACTTC
d_gene: .; j_gene: TRBJ2-1; v_gene: TRBV19; abundance: .; CDR3aa: CASSIRQERNEQFF; CDR3nt: TGTGCCAGTAGTATAAGACAGGAGCGCAATGAGCAGTTCTTC
d_gene: .; j_gene: TRBJ2-1; v_gene: TRBV2; abundance: .; CDR3aa: CASSARPSSYNEQFF; CDR3nt: TGTGCCAGCAGTGCCAGGCCGAGCTCCTACAATGAGCAGTTCTTC
d_gene: TRBD2; j_gene: TRBJ2-5; v_gene: TRBV10-2; abundance: .; CDR3aa: CASSENAGGGETQYF; CDR3nt: TGCGCCAGCAGTGAGAACGCGGGGGGCGGGGAGACCCAGTACTTC
d_gene: TRBD1; j_gene: TRBJ1-6; v_gene: TRBV3-1/TRBV3-2; abundance: once; CDR3aa: CASSQVEGQGPLHF; CDR3nt: TGTGCCAGCAGCCAAGTGGAAGGACAGGGTCCCCTCCACTTT
d_gene: .; j_gene: TRBJ2-1; v_gene: TRBV10-1; abundance: once; CDR3aa: CASSESTRNEQFF; CDR3nt: TGCGCCAGCAGTGAGTCGACTAGGAATGAGCAGTTCTTC
d_gene: .; j_gene: TRBJ2-5; v_gene: TRBV5-1; abundance: .; CDR3aa: CASSLQGGREAQYF; CDR3nt: TGCGCCAGCAGCTTGCAGGGGGGCCGCGAGGCCCAGTACTTC
d_gene: TRBD2; j_gene: TRBJ2-7; v_gene: TRBV4-1; abundance: .; CDR3aa: CASSQEIIAGGNSYEQYF; CDR3nt: TGCGCCAGCAGCCAAGAAATCATAGCGGGGGGGAACTCCTACGAGCAGTACTTC
d_gene: TRBD1; j_gene: TRBJ2-1; v_gene: TRBV6-6; abundance: .; CDR3aa: CATRQGYNEQFF; CDR3nt: TGTGCCACTCGACAGGGCTACAATGAGCAGTTCTTC
d_gene: .; j_gene: TRBJ1-3; v_gene: TRBV6-5; abundance: .; CDR3aa: CASSYDSGRSGNTIYF; CDR3nt: TGTGCCAGCAGTTACGATTCAGGCCGCTCTGGAAACACCATATATTTT
d_gene: .; j_gene: TRBJ1-5; v_gene: TRBV12-3/TRBV12-4; abundance: .; CDR3aa: CASSLLNQPQHF; CDR3nt: TGTGCCAGCAGTTTACTAAACCAGCCCCAGCATTTT
d_gene: TRBD2; j_gene: TRBJ2-7; v_gene: TRBV9; abundance: .; CDR3aa: CASSQWGGEQYF; CDR3nt: TGTGCCAGCAGCCAGTGGGGGGGCGAGCAGTACTTC
d_gene: .; j_gene: TRBJ1-2; v_gene: TRBV9; abundance: .; CDR3aa: CASSATAGQGGEGYTF; CDR3nt: TGTGCCAGCAGCGCTACCGCAGGGCAGGGCGGCGAAGGCTACACCTTC
d_gene: TRBD1; j_gene: TRBJ2-7; v_gene: TRBV25-1; abundance: many; CDR3aa: CASSAMGVSTGEQYF; CDR3nt: TGTGCCAGCAGTGCCATGGGGGTCTCGACAGGGGAGCAGTACTTC
d_gene: .; j_gene: TRBJ2-7; v_gene: TRBV7-3; abundance: .; CDR3aa: CASSLMPGFYEQYF; CDR3nt: TGTGCCAGCAGCTTAATGCCAGGGTTCTACGAGCAGTACTTC